This T cell receptor (beta chain) comes out of a study of cytomegalovirus exposure and HLA in healthy donors. Whole-study context: Unique TCRs numbering roughly 80 million, obtained from HLA-typed donors, made up an early data release. Study observations and caveats: Earlier analysis looked at TCR beta V segments, and most were productive about 87% or about 30% of the time. Immune exposure data for these donors was limited to CMV serostatus. Excluded: some indistinguishable V segments such as TRBV6-2 and TRBV6-3.

Germline CDR1 SGDLS, CDR2 YYNGEE. This CDR3 comprises 14 residues. V shed 0 bases, J shed 7 bases, and the junction held 1 base outside the gene matches. About this clone: What it recognizes is unknown.

The study ran its PCR with 60 Vbeta and 13 Jbeta primers. The data were produced by immunoSEQ multiplex PCR, yet TCRdb's version contains in-frame clones alone and is incomplete. The table shows about 170,000 clones, with roughly 70% occurring only once. The rearrangement links TRBV9 to TRBJ1-6; 7 nucleotides line up with TRBD1. Sequencing was carried out using PBMCs. The clonotype originates from a woman aged 18-35 years in good health and CMV-seropositive. The CDR3 coding sequence is TGTGCCAGCAGCGTAGGAGGGGGCAATTCACCCCTCCACTTT. Translating it yields CASSVGGGNSPLHF.